This TCR beta chain comes out of a study of cytomegalovirus exposure and HLA in healthy donors. This CDR3 comprises 13 residues. Deletions cut 6 bases from V and 5 bases from J, with 13 bases between. Germline loops: CDR1 ENHRY, CDR2 SYGVKD. Comment on this clone: Its antigen is not identified.

The study's findings and limits: Follow-up analysis later connected one missense variant in DCLRE1C with trimming of TCR beta V- and J-genes. Among TCR beta chains, those listed as cytomegalovirus-associated numbered 164. A highly shared variant cluster was judged a likely technical artifact.

Primers included in the PCR were 60 Vbeta and 13 Jbeta primers. Generated by immunoSEQ multiplex PCR, the TCRdb table keeps only in-frame clones and is missing some. The repertoire holds roughly 90,000 clones, with roughly 80% as singletons. This receptor was taken from a man aged 18 to 35 in good health and CMV-seronegative. The V and J genes are TRBV10-3 and TRBJ1-2, with D tentatively TRBD1 (6 bases). Sequenced: PBMCs. CDR3 region: CAIRETGLYGYTF. The DNA of the CDR3 is TGTGCCATCAGGGAAACAGGGCTTTATGGCTACACCTTC.